Shown below are 25 T cell receptor beta chains from a single sample sequenced in a study of blood T cell repertoires in COVID-19 (dated by TCRdb to 2020 to 2022). The receptor library was made with the immunoSEQ multiplex PCR assay. In TCRdb, the immuneACCESS table is reduced to in-frame sequences with V and J assigned. These tables do not hold every clone; where another copy was compared, an unresolved V gene accounts for under half, and the others remain unexplained. Present in this sample are some 400,000 clones, 80% to 90% of which were seen just once. Jointly, the top ten make up roughly a tenth of the sample. Sequenced material: peripheral blood. The receptor source for this set is a woman in her 30s with COVID-19, enrolled during active disease.

This clone has a handful of counts. The chain uses TRBV2 and TRBJ2-7, with a tentative D call TRBD1 (5 bases). The CDR3 extends over 13 amino acids. Between the trimmed V and J ends, which lost 8 bases and 5 bases, there was a span of 16 bases. Germline V CDR1 and CDR2: SNHLY, FYNNEI. CDR3: CASSIRRGHEQYF. CDR3 in DNA: TGTGCCAGCTCAATCCGAAGGGGCCACGAGCAGTACTTC. The complete variable domain, with remaining parts taken from reference TRBV2 and TRBJ2-7, reads EPEVTQTPSHQVTQMGQEVILRCVPISNHLYFYWYRQILGQKVEFLVSFYNNEISEKSEIFDDQFSVERPDGSNFTLKIRSTKLEDSAMYFCASSIRRGHEQYFGPGTRLTVT.

The chain carries TRBV9 and TRBJ2-3; 11 nucleotides align to TRBD1. Looked up from germline, CDR1 is SGDLS and CDR2 is YYNGEE. Germline trimming cut 4 bases from V and 4 bases from J; bases unmatched to any gene: 11. The CDR3 has 17 amino acids. The chain's CDR3 is CASSFWTGGAAPDTQYF. The CDR3 bases are TGTGCCAGCAGCTTCTGGACAGGGGGCGCCGCGCCAGATACGCAGTATTTT. The full variable domain, in which reference TRBV9 and TRBJ2-3 provide the parts outside the CDR3, is DSGVTQTPKHLITATGQRVTLRCSPRSGDLSVYWYQQSLDQGLQFLIQYYNGEERAKGNILERFSAQQFPDLHSELNLSSLELGDSALYFCASSFWTGGAAPDTQYFGPGTRLTVL.

This rearrangement joins TRBV6-2 or TRBV6-3 to TRBJ2-5; 8 positions agree with TRBD2. Germline values: CDR1 MNHEY, CDR2 SVGEGT. CDR3 size: 14 residues. The V segment lost 3 bases and the J segment 4 bases; nucleotides outside the gene matches: 4. CDR3 DNA: TGTGCCAGCAGTTATCCCAGCGGGAGAGAGACCCAGTACTTC. It yields the protein CASSYPSGRETQYF.

J is TRBJ2-1 and V is TRBV4-3; D is unresolved. CDR3 length: 13 amino acids. Trimming took 1 base from V and 8 from J, leaving 9 bases between them. The germline CDR1 and CDR2 sequences are LGHNA and YSLEER. CDR3 coding DNA: TGCGCCAGCAGCCAAGGTTATGCGGATGAGCAGTTCTTC. This translates into CASSQGYADEQFF.

This sequence joins TRBV5-1 and TRBJ2-2; 14 positions match TRBD2. V was clipped by 4 bases and J by 3 bases; unmatched bases: 5. This CDR3 is 17 amino acids long. Germline lookup yields CDR1 SGHRS and CDR2 YFSETQ. The chain's CDR3 is CASSPGTSGSDTGELFF. The CDR3 DNA sequence: TGCGCCAGCAGCCCCGGGACTAGCGGGAGTGACACCGGGGAGCTGTTTTTT.

The chain carries TRBV9 and TRBJ2-5; a possible D gene is TRBD2 (6 bases). This CDR3 is built from 16 residues. In germline, CDR1 is SGDLS, CDR2 YYNGEE. Trimming removed 0 bases at V and 4 bases at J, with 16 bases between. This chain's CDR3 is CASSVGRGGISETQYF. The CDR3 nucleotides read TGTGCCAGCAGCGTAGGGCGGGGAGGTATTTCAGAGACCCAGTACTTC.

The chain carries TRBV7-3 and TRBJ2-1, with D uncertain. V dropped 5 bases and J dropped 0 bases, with 17 bases sitting between them. Germline V gene sequence: CDR1 SGHTA, CDR2 FQGTGA. The CDR3 is 17 residues long. The CDR3 region has the DNA TGTGCCAGCAGCCCCGGCGAGGCGTTGAGCTCCTACAATGAGCAGTTCTTC. Its translation: CASSPGEALSSYNEQFF.

V usage is TRBV24-1 and J usage is TRBJ2-5; D is possibly TRBD1 (6 bases). Trimming shortened V by 0 bases and J by 3 bases, and 7 bases separated the two germline ends. The CDR3 is 14 residues long. CDR1 is KGHDR, CDR2 SFDVKD, per germline. The CDR3 DNA reads TGTGCCACCAGTGATTTGGGGGGCAAAGAGACCCAGTACTTC. Translation: CATSDLGGKETQYF.

The chain uses TRBV19 and TRBJ1-5; 7 positions match TRBD1. The CDR3 is made up of 15 amino acids. Germline V gives CDR1 LNHDA, CDR2 SQIVND (reference sequence). J gave up 3 bases and V 5 bases, and 7 bases lay outside the gene matches. The CDR3 coding sequence is TGTGCCAGTAGTCCCTCGACAGGGCCCAATCAGCCCCAGCATTTT. Protein product: CASSPSTGPNQPQHF.

Here the CDR3 DNA reads TGTGCCGGAGGCGGGTGGGGTTACACTGAAGCTTTCTTT. Amino acid sequence: CAGGGWGYTEAFF. V usage is TRBV30 and J usage is TRBJ1-1; D is unclear. The CDR3 spans 13 residues. The germline CDR1 and CDR2 sequences are GTSNPN and SVGIG (reference sequence). V gave up 8 bases and J gave up 3 bases, with 16 bases separating them.

V usage is TRBV29-1 and J usage is TRBJ2-7; maybe TRBD2 (5 bases). V was trimmed by 3 bases and J by 8 bases, leaving 11 bases between them. Germline V gene lookup returns CDR1 SQVTM and CDR2 ANQGSEA. The CDR3 covers 11 residues. CDR3 amino acids: CSVETGYKQYF. DNA for the CDR3: TGCAGCGTTGAGACGGGGTACAAGCAGTACTTC.

The J gene is TRBJ2-5, the V gene TRBV9, with D tentatively TRBD1 (6 bases). The CDR3 totals 16 residues. V was shortened by 0 bases and J by 3 bases, with 15 bases between the two germline ends. Germline assignment: CDR1 SGDLS and CDR2 YYNGEE. The CDR3, as DNA: TGTGCCAGCAGCGTAGGTGTGGGGGCGGCGGAAGAGACCCAGTACTTC. It is translated as CASSVGVGAAEETQYF.

This CDR3 is CASSIDAGSLNEQFF. The CDR3 nucleotides read TGTGCCAGTAGTATAGACGCGGGATCCCTCAATGAGCAGTTCTTC. The V gene is TRBV19, the J gene TRBJ2-1; the D gene is possibly TRBD2 (6 bases). V lost 0 bases, J lost 6 bases, and 12 bases lay in between. This CDR3 contains 15 residues. In germline, CDR1 is LNHDA, CDR2 SQIVND (reference sequence). The full variable domain, rest sourced from reference TRBV19 and TRBJ2-1, is DGGITQSPKYLFRKEGQNVTLSCEQNLNHDAMYWYRQDPGQGLRLIYYSQIVNDFQKGDIAEGYSVSREKKESFPLTVTSAQKNPTAFYLCASSIDAGSLNEQFFGPGTRLTVL.

Points on this clone: Other nucleotide sequences from this sample produce the same CDR3. V and J are TRBV7-8 and TRBJ2-7; D is ambiguous. Trimming removed 4 bases from V and 3 bases from J, with 4 bases in between. CDR1 is SGHVS and CDR2 is FQNEAQ in the germline V gene. The CDR3 is 11 residues long. The CDR3 loop reads CASSSNYEQYF. DNA of the CDR3: TGTGCCAGCAGCTCCAACTACGAGCAGTACTTC. The variable domain in full, with the rest retrieved from reference TRBV7-8 and TRBJ2-7, is GAGVSQSPRYKVAKRGQDVALRCDPISGHVSLFWYQQALGQGPEFLTYFQNEAQLDKSGLPSDRFFAERPEGSVSTLKIQRTQQEDSAVYLCASSSNYEQYFGPGTRLTVT.

The chain employs TRBV25-1 and TRBJ1-4; TRBD1 agrees at 8 bases. The CDR3 length is 16 residues. V was clipped by 3 bases and J by 0 bases; unmatched bases: 3. CDR1 MGHDK and CDR2 SYGVNS come from the germline V gene. The CDR3 loop reads CASSEEQGATNEKLFF. Written as DNA, the CDR3 is TGTGCCAGCAGTGAGGAACAGGGGGCAACTAATGAAAAACTGTTTTTT.

This CDR3 is CASSDSGGMGQFF. In nucleotides, the CDR3 is TGTGCCAGCAGTGACTCCGGCGGGATGGGGCAGTTCTTC. The V gene is TRBV6-4, the J gene TRBJ2-1; a possible D gene is TRBD2 (6 bases). The CDR3 totals 13 residues. V lost 0 bases and J 12 bases, leaving 12 bases between the germline ends. Germline CDR1 is MRHNA and CDR2 is SNTAGT.

The V and J genes are TRBV7-9 and TRBJ2-1; a possible D gene is TRBD2 (6 bases). The CDR3 is made up of 17 amino acids. CDR1 SEHNR and CDR2 FQNEAQ come from the germline V gene (reference sequence). Trimming removed 5 bases at V and 8 bases at J, with 25 bases between. CDR3 sequence: CASSPFKRAFGVDEQFF. The CDR3 nucleotides read TGTGCCAGCAGCCCTTTCAAGCGGGCCTTTGGGGTGGATGAGCAGTTCTTC.

The chain carries TRBV4-1 and TRBJ2-2; 13 nucleotides match TRBD2. Germline CDR1 reads MGHRA; CDR2 reads YSYEKL. CDR3 length: 17 amino acids. Trimming removed 3 bases from V and 2 bases from J; junction bases left unmatched: 3. CDR3 in amino acids: CASSQSGLAGNTGELFF. The CDR3, as DNA: TGCGCCAGCAGCCAGTCGGGACTAGCGGGAAACACCGGGGAGCTGTTTTTT.

The V call is TRBV12-3 or TRBV12-4, the J call TRBJ2-1, with a tentative D call TRBD1 (6 bases). The CDR3 is 13 amino acids. Between the trimmed V and J ends, which lost 6 bases and 4 bases, there was a span of 10 bases. The CDR3 region has the DNA TGTGCCAGCAGCTTGGGGGCATACAATGAGCAGTTCTTC. Protein sequence: CASSLGAYNEQFF.

This chain joins TRBV28 and TRBJ2-2, with D possibly TRBD2 on 7 matching bases. Germline assignment: CDR1 MDHEN and CDR2 SYDVKM. The CDR3 has 14 amino acids. V was pared by 5 bases and J by 7 bases, with 14 bases between. CDR3 sequence: CASSKWGGGGELFF. For the CDR3, the DNA is TGTGCCAGCAGTAAATGGGGGGGCGGCGGGGAGCTGTTTTTT.

This clone was counted once. The V gene is TRBV30, the J gene TRBJ2-6; 9 nucleotides agree with TRBD1. Germline-derived CDR1 and CDR2 are GTSNPN and SVGIG (reference sequence). The CDR3 loop spans 18 amino acids. Trimming removed 2 bases from V and 2 bases from J; junction bases left unmatched: 10. The CDR3 sequence: CAWSLTLGQGPGANVLTF. The CDR3 DNA follows: TGTGCCTGGAGTTTGACATTGGGACAGGGACCTGGGGCCAACGTCCTGACTTTC. Based on the CDR3 plus reference TRBV30 and TRBJ2-6, the full variable domain is SQTIHQWPATLVQPVGSPLSLECTVEGTSNPNLYWYRQAAGRGLQLLFYSVGIGQISSEVPQNLSASRPQDRQFILSSKKLLLSDSGFYLCAWSLTLGQGPGANVLTFGAGSRLTVL.

This clone was seen just once. The genes are TRBV4-1 and TRBJ2-1; 9 nucleotides match TRBD2. Germline CDR1 reads MGHRA; CDR2 reads YSYEKL. The CDR3 has 17 residues. V lost 0 bases to trimming and J lost 7 bases; unmatched junction nucleotides: 10. This chain's CDR3 is CASSQDRSSGRINEQFF. The CDR3 DNA reads TGCGCCAGCAGCCAAGATCGATCGAGCGGGAGGATAAATGAGCAGTTCTTC.

V gene TRBV19 combines with J gene TRBJ2-1, with D perhaps TRBD2 (11 bases). Looked up from germline, CDR1 is LNHDA and CDR2 is SQIVND (reference sequence). V lost 1 base and J 9 bases, leaving 31 bases between the germline ends. CDR3 length: 20 amino acids. CDR3 sequence reads: CASSIGDRGPLAGGAVEQFF. CDR3 coding DNA: TGTGCCAGTAGTATAGGGGACAGGGGACCCTTAGCGGGAGGGGCGGTTGAGCAGTTCTTC. Full variable domain (rest looked up from reference TRBV19 and TRBJ2-1): DGGITQSPKYLFRKEGQNVTLSCEQNLNHDAMYWYRQDPGQGLRLIYYSQIVNDFQKGDIAEGYSVSREKKESFPLTVTSAQKNPTAFYLCASSIGDRGPLAGGAVEQFFGPGTRLTVL.

This chain uses TRBV19 with TRBJ1-1; 7 nucleotides line up with TRBD1. Germline values: CDR1 LNHDA, CDR2 SQIVND (reference sequence). The CDR3 covers 15 residues. J lost 5 bases, V lost 6 bases, and 12 bases had no gene match. CDR3 sequence (DNA): TGTGCCAGTAGAGGGAACAGGGGAGGATGGACTGAAGCTTTCTTT. Protein: CASRGNRGGWTEAFF.

This chain uses TRBV27 with TRBJ2-7; 7 nucleotides agree with TRBD2. CDR1 is MNHEY, CDR2 SMNVEV, per germline (reference sequence). CDR3 length: 15 amino acids. V shed 5 bases, J shed 1 base, and the junction held 8 bases outside the gene matches. As DNA, the CDR3 is TGTGCCAGCAGTGCCGGGACTACCTCTTCCTACGAGCAGTACTTC. It codes for CASSAGTTSSYEQYF.